This paragraph reports one TCR beta chain. Per germline, CDR1 LGHDT and CDR2 YNNKEL (reference sequence). V lost 3 bases and J 1 base, leaving 10 bases between the germline ends. CDR3 length: 15 residues. The entry originates in a study of control samples from healthy donors and cancer patients. Clones were read by immunoSEQ multiplex PCR, and TCRdb kept only the in-frame ones, dropping some. The data contain around 130,000 clones, under 95% of them seen just once; the ten biggest clones take up roughly 8.8%. The chain joins TRBV3-1 (or the pseudogene TRBV3-2) to TRBJ1-3; D gene ambiguous. The sequencing sample was made of blood. The sequence was obtained from a man between 18 and 29 years old in good health. CDR3 coding DNA: TGTGCCAGCAGCCAGACCAGGTTATCTGGAAACACCATATATTTT. This codes for CASSQTRLSGNTIYF.